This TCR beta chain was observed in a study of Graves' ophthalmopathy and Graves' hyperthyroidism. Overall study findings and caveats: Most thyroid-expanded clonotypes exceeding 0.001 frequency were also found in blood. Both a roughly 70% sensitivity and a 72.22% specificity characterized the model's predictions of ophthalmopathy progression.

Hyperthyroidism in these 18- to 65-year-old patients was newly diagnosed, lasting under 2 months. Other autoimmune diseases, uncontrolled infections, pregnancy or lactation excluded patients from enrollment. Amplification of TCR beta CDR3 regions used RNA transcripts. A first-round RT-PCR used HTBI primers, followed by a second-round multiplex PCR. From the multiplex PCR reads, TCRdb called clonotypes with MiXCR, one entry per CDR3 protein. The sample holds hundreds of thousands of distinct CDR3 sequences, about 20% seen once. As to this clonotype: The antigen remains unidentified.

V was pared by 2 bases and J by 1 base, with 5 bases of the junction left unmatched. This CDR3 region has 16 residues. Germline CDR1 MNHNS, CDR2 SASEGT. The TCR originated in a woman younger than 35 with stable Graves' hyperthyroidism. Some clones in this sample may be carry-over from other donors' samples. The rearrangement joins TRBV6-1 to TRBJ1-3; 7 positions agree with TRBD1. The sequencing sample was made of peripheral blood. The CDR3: CASSEPGQPSGNTIYF. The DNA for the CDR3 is TGTGCCAGCAGTGAACCGGGACAGCCTTCTGGAAACACCATATATTTT.